These 3 T cell receptor beta chains were all obtained from the same sample, sequenced in a study of T-cell reconstitution after alpha-beta-depleted transplantation in children. A TCRbeta library incorporating unique molecular identifiers was prepared. TCRdb recomputed calls from the PCR reads with MiXCR, one row per CDR3 protein. Of around 800,000 distinct CDR3 sequences in the sample, approximately 15% were seen once. The sequenced sample was PBMCs, mostly from graft donor cells, obtained 360 days after TCRalphabeta/CD19-depleted stem cell transplant. These receptors all come from a male patient younger than 18 who had a stem cell transplant for acute lymphoblastic leukemia, so the T cells may come from the graft donor.

This clonotype was detected only a few times. The chain joins TRBV27 to TRBJ2-7; the match to TRBD2 covers 8 bases. This CDR3 has 14 amino acids. Losses at the gene ends were 6 bases for V and 2 bases for J; bases not matched to a gene: 6. Germline values: CDR1 MNHEY, CDR2 SMNVEV (reference sequence). The CDR3 bases are TGTGCCAGCAGGTTAGCGGGACCTCCCTACGAGCAGTACTTC. It specifies CASRLAGPPYEQYF.

This clonotype turned up a few times. This chain joins TRBV7-9 and TRBJ2-1; 7 nucleotides line up with TRBD2. Germline V CDR1 and CDR2: SEHNR, FQNEAQ (reference sequence). The CDR3 loop spans 17 amino acids. V lost 1 base and J lost 4; bases outside the gene matches: 10. The CDR3 DNA reads as TGTGCCAGCAGCTTAGGGAGAGGGCTAGCGGTTTACAATGAGCAGTTCTTC. This translates into CASSLGRGLAVYNEQFF.

In its sample, this clonotype was seen a few times. This chain joins TRBV6-5 and TRBJ2-3; D could derive from TRBD1 or TRBD2 (5 bases each). The V gene lost 0 bases and the J gene lost 7 bases, with 11 bases spanning the gap. This CDR3 comprises 14 residues. Germline V gene data show CDR1 as MNHEY and CDR2 as SVGAGI. Here the CDR3 reads CASSYSQGAYTQYF. CDR3 DNA: TGTGCCAGCAGTTACTCTCAGGGAGCATATACGCAGTATTTT.